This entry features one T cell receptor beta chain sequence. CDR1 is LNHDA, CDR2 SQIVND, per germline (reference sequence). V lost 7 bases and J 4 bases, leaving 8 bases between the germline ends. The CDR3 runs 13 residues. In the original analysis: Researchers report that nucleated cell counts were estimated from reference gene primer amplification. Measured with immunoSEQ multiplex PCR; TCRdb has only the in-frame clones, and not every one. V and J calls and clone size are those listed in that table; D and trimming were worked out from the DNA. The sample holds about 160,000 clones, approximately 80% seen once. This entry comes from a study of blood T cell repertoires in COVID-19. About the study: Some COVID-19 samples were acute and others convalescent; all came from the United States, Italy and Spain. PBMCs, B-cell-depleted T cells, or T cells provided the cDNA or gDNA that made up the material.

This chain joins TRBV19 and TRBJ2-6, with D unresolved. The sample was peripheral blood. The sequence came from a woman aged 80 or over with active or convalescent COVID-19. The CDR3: CASMEQGANVLTF. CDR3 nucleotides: TGTGCCAGTATGGAACAGGGGGCCAACGTCCTGACTTTC.